This is a list of T cell receptor beta chains from one sample in a study of T cells after yellow fever vaccination. TCRdb fed the 5' RACE reads into MiXCR, producing one record per CDR3 protein. Here the sample spans 110,000 to 150,000 distinct CDR3 sequences, about 6.2% being singletons. Here the sequenced sample was CD4+ T cells sorted from PBMCs, taken 10 days after the yellow fever booster vaccination. The origin of the receptors is a man aged 30-40 years who received the YFV17D yellow fever vaccine. Each CDR3 is given without its conserved first and last residue. Fields, in order: CDR3 protein, J gene, V gene.

ASSLAQEGPYEQY TRBJ2-7 TRBV5-1
ASREASNQPQH TRBJ1-5 TRBV2
SARDHQGGLTGELF TRBJ2-2 TRBV20-1
SVVSTGIVSEQF TRBJ2-1 TRBV29-1
ASGVDWKGADTQY TRBJ2-3 TRBV11-2
ASSSSRTGREQY TRBJ2-7 TRBV12-3/TRBV12-4
SAWDSSQY TRBJ2-3 TRBV29-1
ASSFSAGQGYNEQF TRBJ2-1 TRBV5-1
ASSFSGMGDYEQY TRBJ2-7 TRBV7-9
ASSLEALSYNEQF TRBJ2-1 TRBV5-1
ASSAPSSWPQEQF TRBJ2-1 TRBV9
ASSLASRGGDTEAF TRBJ1-1 TRBV5-1
SARASGKETQY TRBJ2-5 TRBV20-1
ASSLVAGGPYEQY TRBJ2-7 TRBV7-2
ASRDPGGNSYEQY TRBJ2-7 TRBV2
ASSANTGASKAF TRBJ1-1 TRBV5-1
ATSDSGRGQSEQF TRBJ2-1 TRBV24-1
ASTKGGQGHGELF TRBJ2-2 TRBV5-1
SAGAGGDNEQF TRBJ2-1 TRBV20-1
ASSVVGRENPPYNEQF TRBJ2-1 TRBV9
ATSDPEGPDRGVNEQF TRBJ2-1 TRBV24-1
ASSVSRTVAKNIQY TRBJ2-4 TRBV28
SAPWTRSTGELF TRBJ2-2 TRBV20-1
SAGTSGGNEQF TRBJ2-1 TRBV20-1
ASSYSRGATYEQY TRBJ2-7 TRBV6-5
SVEQINEQF TRBJ2-1 TRBV29-1
ASRKAGTNNEQF TRBJ2-1 TRBV4-2
ASSSDRANQPQH TRBJ1-5 TRBV7-9
ASSSPGTSGSTYNEQF TRBJ2-1 TRBV11-2
ASSSINGNEQF TRBJ2-1 TRBV5-8
ASSLMGGDNEQF TRBJ2-1 TRBV7-2
SARAGSFSYEQY TRBJ2-7 TRBV20-1
ASSSLLAGASTGELF TRBJ2-2 TRBV5-1
ASSLVVSHYNEQF TRBJ2-1 TRBV5-1
ATTIAQSTDTQY TRBJ2-3 TRBV30
ASSLAASGSNEQF TRBJ2-1 TRBV5-1
SAERAVTQY TRBJ2-3 TRBV20-1
ASREGGYTGELF TRBJ2-2 TRBV7-3
ASRFSTGELF TRBJ2-2 TRBV28
ASSPQNYGYT TRBJ1-2 TRBV7-2
SAQNRGDGQAF TRBJ1-1 TRBV29-1
SARTAGSSFAGELF TRBJ2-2 TRBV20-1
AISGGGGRLTDTQY TRBJ2-3 TRBV10-3
ASSQAGQYNEQF TRBJ2-1 TRBV7-9
ASSPPSGRVSDTQY TRBJ2-3 TRBV18